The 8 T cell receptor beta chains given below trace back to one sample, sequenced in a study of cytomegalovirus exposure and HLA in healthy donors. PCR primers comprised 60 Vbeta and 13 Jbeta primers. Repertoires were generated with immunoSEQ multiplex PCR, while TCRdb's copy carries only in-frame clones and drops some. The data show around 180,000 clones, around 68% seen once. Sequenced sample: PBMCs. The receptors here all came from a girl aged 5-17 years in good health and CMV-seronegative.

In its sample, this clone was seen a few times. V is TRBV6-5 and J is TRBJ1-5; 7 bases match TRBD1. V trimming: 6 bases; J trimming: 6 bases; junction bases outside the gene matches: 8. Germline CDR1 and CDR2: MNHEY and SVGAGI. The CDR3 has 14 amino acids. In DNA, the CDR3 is TGTGCCAGCAGCCCCAGGGGGTTCGGTCAGCCCCAGCATTTT. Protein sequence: CASSPRGFGQPQHF.

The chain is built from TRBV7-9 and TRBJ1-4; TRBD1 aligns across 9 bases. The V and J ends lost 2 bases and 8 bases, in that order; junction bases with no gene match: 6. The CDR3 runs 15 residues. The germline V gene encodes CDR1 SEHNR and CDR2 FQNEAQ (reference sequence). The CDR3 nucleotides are TGTGCCAGCAGCTTAACGACAGGGGGGGGCGAAAAACTGTTTTTT. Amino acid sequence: CASSLTTGGGEKLFF.

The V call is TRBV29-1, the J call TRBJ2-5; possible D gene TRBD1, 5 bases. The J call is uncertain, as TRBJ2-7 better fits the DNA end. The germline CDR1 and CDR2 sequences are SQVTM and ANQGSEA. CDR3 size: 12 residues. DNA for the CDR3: TGCAGCGTCTCCGACAGTCCCTACGAGCAGTACTTC. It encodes CSVSDSPYEQYF.

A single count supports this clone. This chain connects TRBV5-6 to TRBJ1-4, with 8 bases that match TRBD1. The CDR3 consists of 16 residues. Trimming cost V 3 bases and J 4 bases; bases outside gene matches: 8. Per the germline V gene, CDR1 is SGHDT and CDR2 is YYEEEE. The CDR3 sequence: CASSSPWDRFNEKLFF. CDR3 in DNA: TGTGCCAGCAGCTCCCCATGGGACAGGTTTAATGAAAAACTGTTTTTT.

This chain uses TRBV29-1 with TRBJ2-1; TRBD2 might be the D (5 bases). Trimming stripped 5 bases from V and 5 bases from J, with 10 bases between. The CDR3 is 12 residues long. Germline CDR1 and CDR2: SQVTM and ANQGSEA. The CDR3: CSVTGFDNEQFF. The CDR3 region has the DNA TGCAGCGTTACGGGGTTCGACAATGAGCAGTTCTTC.

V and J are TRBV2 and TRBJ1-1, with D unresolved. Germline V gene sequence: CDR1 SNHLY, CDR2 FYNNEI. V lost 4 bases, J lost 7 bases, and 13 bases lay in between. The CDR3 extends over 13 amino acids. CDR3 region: CASSVSQQSEAFF. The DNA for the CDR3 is TGTGCCAGCAGTGTCTCACAGCAAAGTGAAGCTTTCTTT.

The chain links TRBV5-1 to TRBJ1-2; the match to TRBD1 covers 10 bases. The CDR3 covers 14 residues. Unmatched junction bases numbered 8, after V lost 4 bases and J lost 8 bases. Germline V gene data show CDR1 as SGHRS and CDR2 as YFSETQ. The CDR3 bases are TGCGCCAGCAGCCTGGACAGGGGGGGAAGGGGCTACACCTTC. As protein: CASSLDRGGRGYTF.

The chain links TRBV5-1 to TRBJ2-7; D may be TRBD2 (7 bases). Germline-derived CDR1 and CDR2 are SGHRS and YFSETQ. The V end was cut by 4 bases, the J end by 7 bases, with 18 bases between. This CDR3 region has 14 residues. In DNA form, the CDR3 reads TGCGCCAGCAGCGGGGGGGCCCCCCGGGGAGAGCAGTACTTC. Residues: CASSGGAPRGEQYF.